What follows describes a single TCR beta chain. Its antigen is currently unknown. Primers: 60 Vbeta forward and 13 Jbeta reverse. This table comes from immunoSEQ multiplex PCR, and its TCRdb copy is limited to in-frame clones, with some not included. The top ten hold around 1.8% of the sample, which has roughly 130,000 clones, just over 75% seen once. The data originate from a study of cytomegalovirus exposure and HLA in healthy donors. Study-level background: Some 200 million T cells yielded 90 million to 130 million unique TCR beta sequences in earlier analysis.

This CDR3 has 17 amino acids. Trimming shortened V by 5 bases and J by 3 bases, and 20 bases separated the two germline ends. From germline, CDR1 is MNHEY and CDR2 SMNVEV (reference sequence). Study-wide results and caveats: Later analysis associated a missense DCLRE1C variant with TCR beta V- and J-gene trimming. Per published accounts, TCR beta sequences correctly predicted the HLA-A and HLA-B alleles of most subjects. It was confirmed in vitro that a few of the CMV-associated chains were specific for CMV antigens.

The genes are TRBV27 and TRBJ1-3, with D possibly being TRBD1 (6 bases). Sequenced: PBMCs. This sequence originates from a woman aged 45-65 years in good health and CMV-seronegative. In nucleotides, the CDR3 is TGTGCCAGCAGTCAAAGGCCGGGGGGGCTCGGTGGAAACACCATATATTTT. It is translated as CASSQRPGGLGGNTIYF.